Shown below are 17 T cell receptor beta chains from a single sample sequenced in a study of OX40 agonist ivuxolimab in advanced cancers. Here immunoSEQ multiplex PCR was the method, and the copy in TCRdb shows in-frame clones only, minus some. The table has tens of thousands of clones, over 80% seen once. Sequencing was performed on CD4+ or CD8+ T cells sorted from blood, taken in a trial of the OX40 agonist ivuxolimab. These receptors all stem from an adult with an advanced solid tumor such as melanoma, head and neck, liver or kidney cancer.

The chain joins TRBV9 to TRBJ1-2, with D unclear. The CDR3 length is 15 residues. V shed 0 bases and J shed 8 bases, with 17 bases lying between them. Germline V gene data show CDR1 as SGDLS and CDR2 as YYNGEE. The CDR3 nucleotides are TGTGCCAGCAGCGTAGGAGTGGGCTTACAAGGGGGCTACACCTTC. Encoded protein: CASSVGVGLQGGYTF.

The sample holds a few counts of this clone. The J gene is TRBJ2-1, the V gene TRBV5-1; 7 bases agree with TRBD2. The CDR3 length is 15 residues. In germline, CDR1 is SGHRS, CDR2 YFSETQ. V was pared by 4 bases and J by 3 bases, with 7 bases of the junction left unmatched. CDR3 sequence reads: CASSRGEINYNEQFF. In nucleotides, the CDR3 is TGCGCCAGCAGCCGGGGGGAAATCAACTACAATGAGCAGTTCTTC.

This chain links TRBV10-3 with TRBJ2-3; D possibly uses TRBD1 or TRBD2 (5 bases each). The germline CDR1 and CDR2 sequences are ENHRY and SYGVKD. The CDR3 extends over 17 amino acids. Trimming removed 0 bases at V and 0 bases at J, with 13 bases between. CDR3 sequence reads: CAISESGVARSTDTQYF. The CDR3 DNA sequence: TGTGCCATCAGTGAGTCGGGGGTCGCGCGAAGCACAGATACGCAGTATTTT.

Only one count was recorded for this clone. This sequence joins TRBV27 and TRBJ2-3; TRBD2 aligns across 7 bases. Germline lookup yields CDR1 MNHEY and CDR2 SMNVEV (reference sequence). The ends lost 5 bases at V and 3 bases at J; junction bases unmatched: 5. The CDR3 loop spans 14 amino acids. The CDR3 loop is CASSREGTTDTQYF. CDR3 coding DNA: TGTGCCAGCAGTAGGGAGGGAACAACAGATACGCAGTATTTT.

The V and J genes are TRBV5-4 and TRBJ1-1, with D hard to call. The CDR3 covers 14 residues. The germline V gene encodes CDR1 SGHNT and CDR2 YYREEE (reference sequence). V was shortened by 4 bases and J by 1 base, with 11 bases between the two germline ends. The CDR3 DNA reads TGTGCCAGCAGCCGTGGCGGGAAGAACACTGAAGCTTTCTTT. Its translation: CASSRGGKNTEAFF.

The chain recombines TRBV5-5 with TRBJ2-5; TRBD2 aligns across 9 bases. V gave up 2 bases and J gave up 3 bases; unmatched junction bases: 2. CDR1 and CDR2 from the germline V gene are SGHKS and YYEKEE (reference sequence). The CDR3 loop spans 14 amino acids. This chain's CDR3 is CASSFLAGEETQYF. The DNA of the CDR3 is TGTGCCAGCAGCTTTTTAGCGGGAGAAGAGACCCAGTACTTC.

The chain combines TRBV30 with TRBJ1-1; no reliable D call. Per germline, CDR1 GTSNPN and CDR2 SVGIG (reference sequence). The germline V and J ends were trimmed by 2 bases and 4 bases, with 17 bases remaining between them. The CDR3 extends over 15 amino acids. In nucleotides, the CDR3 is TGTGCCTGGAGTCGCGGCAGGCCAGCAATCACTGAAGCTTTCTTT. Its protein is CAWSRGRPAITEAFF. The full variable domain, in which reference TRBV30 and TRBJ1-1 provide the parts outside the CDR3, is SQTIHQWPATLVQPVGSPLSLECTVEGTSNPNLYWYRQAAGRGLQLLFYSVGIGQISSEVPQNLSASRPQDRQFILSSKKLLLSDSGFYLCAWSRGRPAITEAFFGQGTRLTVV.

This clone was picked up one time. The chain carries TRBV28 and TRBJ1-4, with 10 bases lining up with TRBD1. Germline lookup yields CDR1 MDHEN and CDR2 SYDVKM. Germline trimming cut 6 bases from V and 7 bases from J; bases unmatched to any gene: 11. This CDR3 is built from 16 residues. CDR3 nucleotides: TGTGCCAGCAGCCCCCCCTCGGGGACAGGGGCTGAAAAACTGTTTTTT. Translated, it gives CASSPPSGTGAEKLFF.

The chain is built from TRBV7-8 and TRBJ1-2; D is undetermined. The germline CDR1 and CDR2 sequences are SGHVS and FQNEAQ. V dropped 1 base and J dropped 8 bases, with 11 bases sitting between them. This CDR3 is built from 13 residues. Here the CDR3 reads CASSLVGLGGYTF. In DNA form, the CDR3 reads TGTGCCAGCAGCTTAGTGGGGTTGGGGGGCTACACCTTC. The whole variable domain, filled in from reference TRBV7-8 and TRBJ1-2, reads GAGVSQSPRYKVAKRGQDVALRCDPISGHVSLFWYQQALGQGPEFLTYFQNEAQLDKSGLPSDRFFAERPEGSVSTLKIQRTQQEDSAVYLCASSLVGLGGYTFGSGTRLTVV.

Note on this clone: Compared with germline, one end of the junction differs, possibly owing to a read error. V usage is TRBV5-5 and J usage is TRBJ1-1, with D unresolved. The CDR3 loop spans 11 amino acids. Germline CDR1 SGHKS, CDR2 YYEKEE (reference sequence). CDR3 nucleotide sequence: TGTGCCAGCACCTTGAACACTGAAGCTTTCTTT. Its protein product is CASTLNTEAFF.

The chain joins TRBV15 to TRBJ2-7; either TRBD1 or TRBD2 may supply D (6 bases each). CDR1 is LNHNV, CDR2 YYDKDF, per germline (reference sequence). V lost 1 base to trimming and J lost 2 bases, with 12 bases between them. The CDR3 totals 15 residues. The CDR3 here is CATSRAYGGTYEQYF. CDR3 DNA sequence: TGTGCCACCAGCAGAGCATACGGGGGCACCTACGAGCAGTACTTC.

This clone appeared a single time. The chain has TRBV21-1 and TRBJ2-2; whether TRBD2, the table's D call, matches the DNA was not checked. TRBV21-1 is noted as a pseudogene. The CDR3 loop spans 13 amino acids. The CDR3, as DNA: TGTGCCAGCAGCTGGGCCAGCCTGGAGGGGCTGTTTTTT. Translating gives CASSWASLEGLFF.

This chain uses TRBV7-9 with TRBJ2-1; 10 bases agree with TRBD1. The ends lost 2 bases at V and 7 bases at J; junction bases unmatched: 5. Germline CDR1 is SEHNR and CDR2 is FQNEAQ (reference sequence). The CDR3 covers 15 residues. DNA of the CDR3: TGTGCCAGCAGCTTACCCGGACAGGGGGGGAATGAGCAGTTCTTC. As protein: CASSLPGQGGNEQFF.

This sequence joins TRBV5-1 and TRBJ1-4, with a tentative D call TRBD1 (5 bases). This CDR3 comprises 14 residues. The V and J ends lost 5 bases and 5 bases respectively, with 13 bases between them. Germline V gives CDR1 SGHRS, CDR2 YFSETQ. The CDR3 DNA sequence: TGCGCCAGCAGGGGAACAGGAGGAAATGAAAAACTGTTTTTT. Protein product: CASRGTGGNEKLFF.

This clone showed up just a few times. The chain couples TRBV7-6 to TRBJ1-5; D unclear. CDR1 and CDR2 from the germline V gene are SGHVS and FNYEAQ. The length of the CDR3 is 13 residues. V was clipped by 6 bases and J by 7 bases, with 13 bases between them. The CDR3 reads CASSIGVGQPQHF. The CDR3 nucleotides read TGTGCCAGCAGTATCGGGGTAGGGCAGCCCCAGCATTTT.

In the case of this clone: With a much larger clone just one base away, this may be a read error. The chain has TRBV14 and TRBJ2-5; 12 bases agree with TRBD1. With 4 bases clipped from V and 5 bases from J, the junction kept 2 bases outside the gene matches. The CDR3 length is 14 residues. Germline V gene sequence: CDR1 SGHDN, CDR2 FVKESK. The CDR3 DNA sequence: TGTGCCAGCAGCCGGGACAGGGGGCAGGAGACCCAGTACTTC. The encoded protein is CASSRDRGQETQYF.

The chain links TRBV15 to TRBJ2-2; TRBD1 might be the D (6 bases). Germline CDR1 reads LNHNV; CDR2 reads YYDKDF (reference sequence). This CDR3 has 14 residues. The V and J ends lost 5 bases and 5 bases respectively, with 12 bases between them. The chain's CDR3 is CATSPNRVTGELFF. In DNA form, the CDR3 reads TGTGCCACCAGCCCCAACAGGGTAACCGGGGAGCTGTTTTTT. Filled out from reference TRBV15 and TRBJ2-2, the complete variable domain reads DAMVIQNPRYQVTQFGKPVTLSCSQTLNHNVMYWYQQKSSQAPKLLFHYYDKDFNNEADTPDNFQSRRPNTSFCFLDIRSPGLGDTAMYLCATSPNRVTGELFFGEGSRLTVL.